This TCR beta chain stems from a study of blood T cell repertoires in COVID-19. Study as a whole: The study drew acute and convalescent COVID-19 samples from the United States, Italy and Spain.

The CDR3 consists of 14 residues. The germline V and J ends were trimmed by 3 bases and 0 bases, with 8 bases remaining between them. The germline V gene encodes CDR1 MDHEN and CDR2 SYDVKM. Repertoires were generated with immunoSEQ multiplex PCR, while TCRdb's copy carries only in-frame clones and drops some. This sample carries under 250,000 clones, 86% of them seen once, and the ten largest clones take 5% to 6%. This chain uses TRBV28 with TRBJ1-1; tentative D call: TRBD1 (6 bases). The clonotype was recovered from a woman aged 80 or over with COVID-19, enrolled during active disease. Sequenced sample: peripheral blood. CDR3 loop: CASSFRGVNTEAFF. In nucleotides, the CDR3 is TGTGCCAGCAGTTTCAGGGGTGTGAACACTGAAGCTTTCTTT.